A selection of T cell receptor beta chains follows, all from one sample in a study of cytomegalovirus exposure and HLA in healthy donors. This table comes from immunoSEQ multiplex PCR, and its TCRdb copy is limited to in-frame clones, with some not included. Of about 140,000 clones in the sample, around 59% were seen once. The specimen was PBMCs. The receptors shown here come from a male donor in good health and CMV-seronegative. The CDR3 runs from the conserved cysteine through the conserved F or W. A D gene is named only where the DNA matches it firmly. Clone size is stated in some rows and not others, as once, few, many or a class when expanded.

clone_size: NA; d_call: TRBD1; j_call: TRBJ1-5; v_call: TRBV28; cdr3_length: 15; cdr3_nt: TGTGCCAGCAGCCACCCAGGGGGCGACAATCAGCCCCAGCATTTT; cdr3_aa: CASSHPGGDNQPQHF
clone_size: NA; d_call: TRBD1; j_call: TRBJ1-5; v_call: TRBV19; cdr3_length: 17; cdr3_nt: TGTGCCAGTAGTCGCGCCGGGACAGGGGGAGGCAATCAGCCCCAGCATTTT; cdr3_aa: CASSRAGTGGGNQPQHF
clone_size: few; d_call: NA; j_call: TRBJ2-7; v_call: TRBV4-3; cdr3_length: 17; cdr3_nt: TGCGCCAGCAGCCCCGCTTGGGTGCAGGGTGGCTCCTACGAGCAGTACTTC; cdr3_aa: CASSPAWVQGGSYEQYF
clone_size: once; d_call: NA; j_call: TRBJ2-7; v_call: TRBV29-1; cdr3_length: 12; cdr3_nt: TGCAGCGTTCAACCAGGGACCTACGAGCAGTACTTC; cdr3_aa: CSVQPGTYEQYF
clone_size: NA; d_call: NA; j_call: TRBJ1-1; v_call: TRBV5-4; cdr3_length: 15; cdr3_nt: TGTGCCAGCAGCCTTAAAATAGACAGGCTAACTGAAGCTTTCTTT; cdr3_aa: CASSLKIDRLTEAFF
clone_size: NA; d_call: NA; j_call: TRBJ2-1; v_call: TRBV11-2; cdr3_length: 17; cdr3_nt: TGTGCCAGCAGCTTTGGGGCCTTGGCTCGCTCCTACAATGAGCAGTTCTTC; cdr3_aa: CASSFGALARSYNEQFF
clone_size: NA; d_call: TRBD1; j_call: TRBJ2-5; v_call: TRBV5-1; cdr3_length: 16; cdr3_nt: TGCGCCAGCAGCCTTGAGGGGGCCACCATGGGGGAGACCCAGTACTTC; cdr3_aa: CASSLEGATMGETQYF
clone_size: NA; d_call: NA; j_call: TRBJ2-5; v_call: TRBV19; cdr3_length: 17; cdr3_nt: TGTGCCAGTAGTATAGATCCCGCATTGGGGAGACAAGAGACCCAGTACTTC; cdr3_aa: CASSIDPALGRQETQYF
clone_size: few; d_call: NA; j_call: TRBJ2-5; v_call: TRBV5-3; cdr3_length: 15; cdr3_nt: TGTGCCAGAGGCATGTCACCTCTCAGGGGAGAGACCCAGTACTTC; cdr3_aa: CARGMSPLRGETQYF
clone_size: few; d_call: NA; j_call: TRBJ2-7; v_call: TRBV28; cdr3_length: 13; cdr3_nt: TGTGCCAGCAGTTTGGGGGGTCGGTACGAGCAGTACTTC; cdr3_aa: CASSLGGRYEQYF
clone_size: few; d_call: TRBD1; j_call: TRBJ1-4; v_call: TRBV30; cdr3_length: 13; cdr3_nt: TGTGCCTGGAGAGGGACAGGGGTCGAAAAACTGTTTTTT; cdr3_aa: CAWRGTGVEKLFF
clone_size: NA; d_call: NA; j_call: TRBJ2-7; v_call: TRBV5-1; cdr3_length: 15; cdr3_nt: TGCGCCAGCAGCTTGGTTTTCTCCCTCGGGTACGAGCAGTACTTC; cdr3_aa: CASSLVFSLGYEQYF
clone_size: NA; d_call: TRBD1; j_call: TRBJ1-2; v_call: TRBV5-1; cdr3_length: 13; cdr3_nt: TGCGCCAGCAGCTGGACAGGGGGAGATGGCTACACCTTC; cdr3_aa: CASSWTGGDGYTF
clone_size: NA; d_call: TRBD2; j_call: TRBJ2-3; v_call: TRBV4-2; cdr3_length: 15; cdr3_nt: TGTGCCAGCAGCCAAGTGACTAGCGGCACAGATACGCAGTATTTT; cdr3_aa: CASSQVTSGTDTQYF
clone_size: NA; d_call: NA; j_call: TRBJ2-3; v_call: TRBV7-9; cdr3_length: 14; cdr3_nt: TGTGCCAGCAGTTTCAGGGGTGGCACAGATACGCAGTATTTT; cdr3_aa: CASSFRGGTDTQYF
clone_size: NA; d_call: NA; j_call: TRBJ1-6; v_call: TRBV2; cdr3_length: 12; cdr3_nt: TGTGCCAGCAGTGTTTCTGAGGCACCCCTCCACTTT; cdr3_aa: CASSVSEAPLHF
clone_size: few; d_call: NA; j_call: TRBJ2-7; v_call: TRBV7-9; cdr3_length: 15; cdr3_nt: TGTTCCAGCAGCTTAAGGCCGGACAGTTCCTACGAGCAGTACTTC; cdr3_aa: CSSSLRPDSSYEQYF
clone_size: NA; d_call: NA; j_call: TRBJ2-5; v_call: TRBV7-8; cdr3_length: 16; cdr3_nt: TGTGCCAGCAGCTCCTCGCCGGCTGGCAGCTCGGGGACCCAGTACTTC; cdr3_aa: CASSSSPAGSSGTQYF
clone_size: NA; d_call: NA; j_call: TRBJ2-2; v_call: TRBV5-1; cdr3_length: 15; cdr3_nt: TGCGCCAGCAGCTCCGGGACACCGAACACCGGGGAGCTGTTTTTT; cdr3_aa: CASSSGTPNTGELFF
clone_size: NA; d_call: NA; j_call: TRBJ2-5; v_call: TRBV9; cdr3_length: 14; cdr3_nt: TGTGCCAGCAGCGTAGAGGGGGGACAGGAGACCCAGTACTTC; cdr3_aa: CASSVEGGQETQYF
clone_size: NA; d_call: NA; j_call: TRBJ2-7; v_call: TRBV27; cdr3_length: 14; cdr3_nt: TGTGCCAGCAGTTTAGGTGGCAGGGGCTACGAGCAGTACTTC; cdr3_aa: CASSLGGRGYEQYF
clone_size: NA; d_call: NA; j_call: TRBJ1-1; v_call: TRBV29-1; cdr3_length: 14; cdr3_nt: TGCAGCGTTGATTGGGGGGAGGGGAACACTGAAGCTTTCTTT; cdr3_aa: CSVDWGEGNTEAFF
clone_size: NA; d_call: NA; j_call: TRBJ1-1; v_call: TRBV6-5; cdr3_length: 13; cdr3_nt: TGTGCCAGCAGTTACGAGACTCGCACTGAAGCTTTCTTT; cdr3_aa: CASSYETRTEAFF
clone_size: few; d_call: NA; j_call: TRBJ1-1; v_call: TRBV28; cdr3_length: 13; cdr3_nt: TGTGCCAGCACCGACAGTATGAACACTGAAGCTTTCTTT; cdr3_aa: CASTDSMNTEAFF
clone_size: NA; d_call: NA; j_call: TRBJ2-7; v_call: TRBV9; cdr3_length: 13; cdr3_nt: TGTGCCAGCAACCAGGGGTCAGGCTACGAGCAGTACTTC; cdr3_aa: CASNQGSGYEQYF
clone_size: many; d_call: NA; j_call: TRBJ1-1; v_call: TRBV19; cdr3_length: 14; cdr3_nt: TGTGCCAGTAGTCCTAGGACAGTGAACACTGAAGCTTTCTTT; cdr3_aa: CASSPRTVNTEAFF
clone_size: NA; d_call: NA; j_call: TRBJ2-3; v_call: TRBV28; cdr3_length: 14; cdr3_nt: TGTGCCAGCAGTTTATTAGCAGACACAGATACGCAGTATTTT; cdr3_aa: CASSLLADTDTQYF
clone_size: NA; d_call: TRBD1; j_call: TRBJ1-2; v_call: TRBV7-3; cdr3_length: 14; cdr3_nt: TGTGCCAGCAGCTCCCCGGACAGGGACCATGGCTACACCTTC; cdr3_aa: CASSSPDRDHGYTF
clone_size: NA; d_call: NA; j_call: TRBJ1-1; v_call: TRBV7-6; cdr3_length: 13; cdr3_nt: TGTGCCAGCAGCTTAGCCCCCGACACTGAAGCTTTCTTT; cdr3_aa: CASSLAPDTEAFF
clone_size: few; d_call: NA; j_call: TRBJ1-2; v_call: TRBV6-4; cdr3_length: 12; cdr3_nt: TGTGCCAGCAGCGTCACTCCCTATGGCTACACCTTC; cdr3_aa: CASSVTPYGYTF
clone_size: NA; d_call: NA; j_call: TRBJ2-3; v_call: TRBV28; cdr3_length: 13; cdr3_nt: TGTGCCAGCAGTTTCCAATCTATAGATACGCAGTATTTT; cdr3_aa: CASSFQSIDTQYF
clone_size: NA; d_call: NA; j_call: TRBJ2-5; v_call: TRBV13; cdr3_length: 13; cdr3_nt: TGTGCCAGCAGCTTCGACAAACAAGAGACCCAGTACTTC; cdr3_aa: CASSFDKQETQYF
clone_size: NA; d_call: TRBD1; j_call: TRBJ2-7; v_call: TRBV2; cdr3_length: 15; cdr3_nt: TGTGCCAGCACAATCGCCGGGACAGGGCGTTACGAGCAGTACTTC; cdr3_aa: CASTIAGTGRYEQYF
clone_size: NA; d_call: NA; j_call: TRBJ2-2; v_call: TRBV15; cdr3_length: 14; cdr3_nt: TGTGCCACCAGCAGAGATCGAGCCACCGGGGAGCTGTTTTTT; cdr3_aa: CATSRDRATGELFF
clone_size: NA; d_call: NA; j_call: TRBJ1-1; v_call: TRBV6-6; cdr3_length: 12; cdr3_nt: TGTGCCAGCAATAGTCAGGGGCCTGAAGCTTTCTTT; cdr3_aa: CASNSQGPEAFF
clone_size: NA; d_call: TRBD2; j_call: TRBJ2-7; v_call: TRBV7-6; cdr3_length: 14; cdr3_nt: TGTGCCAGCAGCGAAGCGGGGGGGCAGTACGAGCAGTACTTC; cdr3_aa: CASSEAGGQYEQYF
clone_size: few; d_call: NA; j_call: TRBJ1-1; v_call: TRBV19; cdr3_length: 16; cdr3_nt: TGTGCCAGTAGTATAGACCCAGGGGATCTCGGTGCTGAAGCTTTCTTT; cdr3_aa: CASSIDPGDLGAEAFF
clone_size: few; d_call: TRBD1; j_call: TRBJ1-2; v_call: TRBV7-2; cdr3_length: 16; cdr3_nt: TGTGCCAGCAGCCCAATGGGACAGGGCAACGGGTATGGCTACACCTTC; cdr3_aa: CASSPMGQGNGYGYTF
clone_size: few; d_call: NA; j_call: TRBJ1-4; v_call: TRBV14; cdr3_length: 15; cdr3_nt: TGTGCCAGCAGCCGCCAGGGTCCCACTAATGAAAAACTGTTTTTT; cdr3_aa: CASSRQGPTNEKLFF
clone_size: NA; d_call: NA; j_call: TRBJ1-5; v_call: TRBV1; cdr3_length: 15; cdr3_nt: TGCACCAGCAGCGTACCAGGGGGAGCCAATCAGCCCCAGCATTTT; cdr3_aa: CTSSVPGGANQPQHF
clone_size: NA; d_call: TRBD2; j_call: TRBJ2-5; v_call: TRBV7-2; cdr3_length: 16; cdr3_nt: TGTGCCAGCAGCTTAAATAGCGGGGGACCCGGTAAGACCCAGTACTTC; cdr3_aa: CASSLNSGGPGKTQYF
clone_size: NA; d_call: NA; j_call: TRBJ1-5; v_call: TRBV7-2; cdr3_length: 13; cdr3_nt: TGTGCCAGCAGCTTCGCGGGAAATCAGCCCCAGCATTTT; cdr3_aa: CASSFAGNQPQHF
clone_size: few; d_call: NA; j_call: TRBJ2-5; v_call: TRBV7-2; cdr3_length: 14; cdr3_nt: TGTGCCAGCAGCTTCGGACTAATCCAAGAGACCCAGTACTTC; cdr3_aa: CASSFGLIQETQYF
clone_size: NA; d_call: NA; j_call: TRBJ1-4; v_call: TRBV30; cdr3_length: 16; cdr3_nt: TGTGCCTGGAGTGTTAGGGGGTCAAGATCTAATGAAAAACTGTTTTTT; cdr3_aa: CAWSVRGSRSNEKLFF
clone_size: once; d_call: NA; j_call: TRBJ2-3; v_call: TRBV7-8; cdr3_length: 13; cdr3_nt: TGTGCCAGCAGCTTAGCCAACACCCGGGGACAGTATTTT; cdr3_aa: CASSLANTRGQYF